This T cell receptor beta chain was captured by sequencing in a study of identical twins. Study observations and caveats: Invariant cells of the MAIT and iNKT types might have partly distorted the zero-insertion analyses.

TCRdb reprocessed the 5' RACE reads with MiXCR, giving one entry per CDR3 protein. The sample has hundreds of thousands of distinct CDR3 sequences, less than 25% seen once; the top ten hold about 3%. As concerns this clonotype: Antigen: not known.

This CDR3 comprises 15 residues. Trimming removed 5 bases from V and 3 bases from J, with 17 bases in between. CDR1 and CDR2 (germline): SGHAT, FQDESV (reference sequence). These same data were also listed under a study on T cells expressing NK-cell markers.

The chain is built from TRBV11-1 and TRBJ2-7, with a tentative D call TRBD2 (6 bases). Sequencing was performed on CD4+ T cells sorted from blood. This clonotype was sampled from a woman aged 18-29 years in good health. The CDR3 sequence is CASSPSGTPNYEQYF. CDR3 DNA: TGTGCCAGCAGCCCCTCGGGGACTCCCAACTACGAGCAGTACTTC.